A single sample gave rise to the 6 T cell receptor beta chains below, sequenced in a study of T-cell memory formation after mild COVID-19. TCRdb recomputed calls from the 5' RACE reads with MiXCR, one row per CDR3 protein. The sample lists around 370,000 distinct CDR3 sequences, around a fifth occurring once. Sequenced material: PBMCs or a T cell subset sorted from them (not recorded which). These receptors originate from an adult woman who had mild COVID-19 (a few samples of this study predate the infection). Cell type and time point are not known.

This chain uses TRBV5-1 with TRBJ2-7, with D possibly matching TRBD1 (6 bases). The CDR3 contains 14 residues. Trimming shortened V by 4 bases and J by 2 bases, and 13 bases separated the two germline ends. Germline CDR1 SGHRS, CDR2 YFSETQ. The CDR3 bases are TGCGCCAGCAGCCCTGGGGACACAGCCTACGAGCAGTACTTC. Translating it yields CASSPGDTAYEQYF.

The chain is built from TRBV5-5 and TRBJ1-1; D call uncertain. Germline V lookup: CDR1 SGHKS, CDR2 YYEKEE (reference sequence). CDR3 length equals 14 residues. Trimming removed 0 bases from V and 2 bases from J, with 8 bases in between. CDR3 nucleotides: TGTGCCAGCAGCTTGGCGTACGCAAACACTGAAGCTTTCTTT. Protein sequence: CASSLAYANTEAFF. The variable domain in full, with the rest retrieved from reference TRBV5-5 and TRBJ1-1, is DAGVTQSPTHLIKTRGQQVTLRCSPISGHKSVSWYQQVLGQGPQFIFQYYEKEERGRGNFPDRFSARQFPNYSSELNVNALLLGDSALYLCASSLAYANTEAFFGQGTRLTVV.

The chain links TRBV5-1 to TRBJ2-1; 9 bases are shared with TRBD2. This CDR3 has 15 residues. Germline assignment: CDR1 SGHRS and CDR2 YFSETQ. V shed 3 bases, J shed 5 bases, and the junction held 6 bases outside the gene matches. In DNA, the CDR3 is TGCGCCAGCAGCTCCCTCGGGACTAGCCACAATGAGCAGTTCTTC. Translating gives CASSSLGTSHNEQFF.

This clonotype was picked up a small number of times. V and J are TRBV12-3 or TRBV12-4 and TRBJ2-3; D unresolved. V was cut by 3 bases and J by 2 bases, with 12 bases left in between. The CDR3 is 15 residues long. The CDR3 bases are TGTGCCAGCAGTTTTGGGCAGGCCTCCACAGATACGCAGTATTTT. It translates to CASSFGQASTDTQYF.

The rearrangement uses TRBV12-3 or TRBV12-4 and TRBJ1-2, with D unresolved. V was shortened by 0 bases and J by 8 bases, with 10 bases between the two germline ends. The length of the CDR3 is 13 residues. CDR3 region: CASSLAGRGGYTF. DNA for the CDR3: TGTGCCAGCAGTTTAGCTGGTCGTGGGGGCTACACCTTC.

There are a few counts of this clonotype. This sequence joins TRBV12-3 or TRBV12-4 and TRBJ2-1, with no clear D. The CDR3 consists of 14 residues. Trimming shortened V by 6 bases and J by 1 base, and 10 bases separated the two germline ends. The CDR3 DNA is TGTGCCAGCAGGCCGGGCAGGTCCTACAATGAGCAGTTCTTC. Translation: CASRPGRSYNEQFF.